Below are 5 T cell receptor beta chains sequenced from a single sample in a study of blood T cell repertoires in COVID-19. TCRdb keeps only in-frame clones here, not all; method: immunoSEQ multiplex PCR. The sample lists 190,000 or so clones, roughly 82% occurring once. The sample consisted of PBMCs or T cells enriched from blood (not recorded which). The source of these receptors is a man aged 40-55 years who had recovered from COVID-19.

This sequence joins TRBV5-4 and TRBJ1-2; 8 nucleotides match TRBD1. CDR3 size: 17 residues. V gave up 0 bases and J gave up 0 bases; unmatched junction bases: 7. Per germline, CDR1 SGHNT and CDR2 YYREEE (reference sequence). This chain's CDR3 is CASSLVGQADANYGYTF. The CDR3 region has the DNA TGTGCCAGCAGCTTGGTGGGACAGGCCGACGCTAACTATGGCTACACCTTC.

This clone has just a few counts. Here the CDR3 reads CASSPSGGVTGANVLTF. For the CDR3, the DNA is TGTGCCAGCTCCCCGTCGGGGGGAGTCACTGGGGCCAACGTCCTGACTTTC. The V gene is TRBV18, the J gene TRBJ2-6; TRBD2 aligns across 7 bases. Germline CDR1 reads KGHSH; CDR2 reads LQKENI. V was pared by 6 bases and J by 2 bases, with 10 bases of the junction left unmatched. The CDR3 spans 17 residues.

CDR3 nucleotides: TGTGCCAGTAGTTCTTCCCCACACTCTAGCGGGAGTGATGAGCAGTTCTTC. This sequence encodes CASSSSPHSSGSDEQFF. This chain connects TRBV19 to TRBJ2-1; TRBD2 aligns across 10 bases. Germline V gene sequence: CDR1 LNHDA, CDR2 SQIVND (reference sequence). J lost 8 bases, V lost 5 bases, and 15 bases had no gene match. The CDR3 runs 17 residues.

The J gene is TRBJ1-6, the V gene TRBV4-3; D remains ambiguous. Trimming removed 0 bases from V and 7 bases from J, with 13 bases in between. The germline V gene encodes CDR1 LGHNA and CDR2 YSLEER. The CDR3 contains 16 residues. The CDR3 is CASSQDSAAANSPLHF. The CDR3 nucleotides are TGCGCCAGCAGCCAAGATTCAGCGGCCGCCAATTCACCCCTCCACTTT.

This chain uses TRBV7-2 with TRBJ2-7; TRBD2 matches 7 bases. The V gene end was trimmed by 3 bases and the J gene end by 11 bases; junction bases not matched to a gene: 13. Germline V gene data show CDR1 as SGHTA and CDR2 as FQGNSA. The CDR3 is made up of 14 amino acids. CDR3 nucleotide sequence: TGTGCCAGCAGCTTTAGTCCGGGAGGTTGGGGGGAGTACGTC. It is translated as CASSFSPGGWGEYV.